The 31 T cell receptor beta chains listed next were all sequenced from one sample in a study of blood T cell repertoires in COVID-19. The assay was immunoSEQ multiplex PCR, and TCRdb's table has in-frame clones only and misses some. The table includes hundreds of thousands of clones, about nine tenths detected once. The specimen was peripheral blood. These receptors all stem from a woman aged 30 to 39 with active or convalescent COVID-19.

The chain links TRBV3-1 (or the pseudogene TRBV3-2) to TRBJ1-5, with D hard to call. Trimming removed 4 bases from V and 5 bases from J, with 9 bases in between. The CDR3 runs to 13 residues. Germline CDR1 is LGHDT and CDR2 is YNNKEL (reference sequence). This chain's CDR3 is CASSPTPDQPQHF. The CDR3 coding sequence is TGTGCCAGCAGCCCAACCCCGGATCAGCCCCAGCATTTT.

The rearrangement uses TRBV29-1 and TRBJ1-2; 7 bases align to TRBD1. After removal of 5 bases from V and 8 bases from J, the junction contained 5 bases not matched to a gene. The CDR3 is 11 residues long. Germline V gene sequence: CDR1 SQVTM, CDR2 ANQGSEA. The CDR3 spells CSVTDRAGYTF. DNA for the CDR3: TGCAGCGTTACTGACAGGGCCGGCTACACCTTC.

The rearrangement links TRBV10-3 to TRBJ1-1; D call uncertain. The CDR3 is 14 residues long. V lost 2 bases and J lost 1, with 8 bases in between. The V gene's germline CDR1 is ENHRY and CDR2 SYGVKD. The DNA of the CDR3 is TGTGCCATCAGTGAGACTGCAGGGAACACTGAAGCTTTCTTT. Protein sequence: CAISETAGNTEAFF.

This clone was found once. The chain employs TRBV9 and TRBJ1-2, with D possibly being TRBD1 (6 bases). The CDR3 runs 13 residues. V lost 6 bases to trimming and J lost 0 bases, with 9 bases between them. Germline CDR1 and CDR2: SGDLS and YYNGEE. The CDR3 sequence is CASNPGANYGYTF. DNA of the CDR3: TGTGCCAGCAATCCAGGGGCTAACTATGGCTACACCTTC.

The CDR3 protein is CASSQGFGQGNQPQHF. The CDR3 nucleotides read TGTGCCAGCAGCCAAGGCTTCGGACAGGGAAATCAGCCCCAGCATTTT. The chain recombines TRBV3-1 (or the pseudogene TRBV3-2) with TRBJ1-5, with TRBD1 matching 8 bases. Germline CDR1 reads LGHDT; CDR2 reads YNNKEL (reference sequence). With V trimmed by 1 base and J by 4 bases, 6 bases remained unmatched. The CDR3 runs 16 residues.

The CDR3 is CASSPGGRPQETQYF. The DNA for the CDR3 is TGTGCCAGCAGTCCAGGGGGGAGGCCCCAAGAGACCCAGTACTTC. V and J are TRBV28 and TRBJ2-5; D might be TRBD1 (7 bases). Germline CDR1 reads MDHEN; CDR2 reads SYDVKM. The CDR3 runs 15 residues. The V end lost 5 bases, the J end lost 1 base, and 14 bases lay between the germline ends.

The chain combines TRBV27 with TRBJ2-3; 9 nucleotides match TRBD2. This CDR3 contains 14 residues. Per germline, CDR1 MNHEY and CDR2 SMNVEV (reference sequence). V lost 7 bases, J lost 2 bases, and 4 bases stayed unmatched. The CDR3 sequence is CASTLAGYTDTQYF. CDR3 nucleotides: TGTGCCAGCACGCTAGCGGGGTACACAGATACGCAGTATTTT.

CDR3 sequence (DNA): TGCAGCGTTGGACAGGGGAACAATCAGCCCCAGCATTTT. Residues: CSVGQGNNQPQHF. V gene TRBV29-1 combines with J gene TRBJ1-5; 8 bases are shared with TRBD1. This CDR3 has 13 residues. CDR1 is SQVTM and CDR2 is ANQGSEA in the germline V gene. Trimming removed 4 bases from V and 3 bases from J; junction bases left unmatched: 2.

The count of this clone is one. The CDR3 coding sequence is TGTGCCAGCAGTGAATCGGGGGATACCAAAAACATTCAGTACTTC. The encoded protein is CASSESGDTKNIQYF. This chain links TRBV6-1 with TRBJ2-4; D might be TRBD2 (6 bases). Trimming pared 2 bases from V and 2 bases from J, leaving 10 bases between. CDR1 is MNHNS and CDR2 is SASEGT in the germline V gene. This CDR3 spans 15 amino acids.

This CDR3 is CASSPGATGPSSYEQYF. In DNA, the CDR3 is TGTGCCAGCTCACCCGGGGCGACAGGCCCGAGCTCCTACGAGCAGTACTTC. The V call is TRBV18, the J call TRBJ2-7, with D possibly matching TRBD1 (6 bases). Trimming removed 3 bases from V and 0 bases from J, with 18 bases in between. This CDR3 has 17 residues. The germline V gene encodes CDR1 KGHSH and CDR2 LQKENI.

The chain links TRBV27 to TRBJ2-6, with D possibly matching TRBD1 (5 bases). Germline V gene lookup returns CDR1 MNHEY and CDR2 SMNVEV (reference sequence). Trimming left V 0 bases short and J 0 bases short, with 15 bases between. This CDR3 spans 19 amino acids. Written as DNA, the CDR3 is TGTGCCAGCAGTTTATCGGCAGGGATGATATCCTCTGGGGCCAACGTCCTGACTTTC. Its translation is CASSLSAGMISSGANVLTF.

The rearrangement links TRBV25-1 to TRBJ2-3; perhaps TRBD2 as D (5 bases). V was cut by 4 bases and J by 1 base, with 9 bases left in between. The CDR3 covers 14 residues. CDR1 and CDR2 from the germline V gene are MGHDK and SYGVNS. CDR3 sequence: CASSGAGGTDTQYF. The CDR3 DNA reads TGTGCCAGCAGTGGGGCCGGGGGCACAGATACGCAGTATTTT.

The rearrangement uses TRBV7-6 and TRBJ1-4; weak D call: TRBD1 (5 bases). CDR3 length equals 15 residues. Per the germline V gene, CDR1 is SGHVS and CDR2 is FNYEAQ. Trimming shortened V by 5 bases and J by 5 bases, and 15 bases separated the two germline ends. The CDR3 DNA follows: TGTGCCAGCAGCCTCCAGGGCAGGGTCAATGAAAAACTGTTTTTT. Translated: CASSLQGRVNEKLFF.

The chain has TRBV29-1 and TRBJ2-5; 12 positions match TRBD2. This CDR3 contains 14 residues. CDR1 is SQVTM and CDR2 is ANQGSEA in the germline V gene. The trim removed 2 bases at V and 5 bases at J, leaving 3 bases unmatched. The CDR3 bases are TGCAGCGTTGAAAGACTAGCGGGAGTTGAGACCCAGTACTTC. Protein sequence: CSVERLAGVETQYF.

The V and J genes are TRBV7-9 and TRBJ1-2, with D maybe TRBD1 (5 bases). Germline loops: CDR1 SEHNR, CDR2 FQNEAQ (reference sequence). The V gene lost 6 bases and the J gene lost 8 bases, with 16 bases spanning the gap. This CDR3 comprises 13 residues. The CDR3, as DNA: TGTGCCAGCAGTCGGGGGACGGATAAGGGCTACACCTTC. Amino acid sequence: CASSRGTDKGYTF.

The rearrangement joins TRBV3-1 (or the pseudogene TRBV3-2) to TRBJ2-3, with TRBD2 identical over 12 bases. Germline V gives CDR1 LGHDT, CDR2 YNNKEL (reference sequence). The V gene end was trimmed by 4 bases and the J gene end by 5 bases; junction bases not matched to a gene: 7. The CDR3 totals 16 residues. The CDR3 sequence is CASSPLAGGPKDTQYF. CDR3 coding DNA: TGTGCCAGCAGCCCCCTAGCGGGAGGGCCCAAAGATACGCAGTATTTT.

The chain couples TRBV5-5 to TRBJ1-2; TRBD1 matches at 7 bases. With V trimmed by 6 bases and J by 3 bases, 14 bases remained unmatched. Germline-derived CDR1 and CDR2 are SGHKS and YYEKEE (reference sequence). This CDR3 has 16 amino acids. CDR3 sequence: CASTPGGGQVYYGYTF. In nucleotides, the CDR3 is TGTGCCAGCACCCCGGGCGGTGGACAGGTATACTATGGCTACACCTTC.

The chain has TRBV9 and TRBJ2-3, with 9 positions matching TRBD1. Germline V gene lookup returns CDR1 SGDLS and CDR2 YYNGEE. V shed 2 bases and J 3 bases; nucleotides not matched to a gene: 4. The CDR3 loop spans 15 amino acids. Here the CDR3 reads CASSVGTGQTDTQYF. The CDR3 bases are TGTGCCAGCAGCGTCGGGACAGGGCAAACAGATACGCAGTATTTT.

This clone was detected only once. The chain couples TRBV7-8 to TRBJ2-2; 10 nucleotides match TRBD2. This CDR3 spans 16 amino acids. V dropped 5 bases and J dropped 3; count of bases not matched to a gene: 6. Germline CDR1 and CDR2: SGHVS and FQNEAQ. The CDR3 sequence is CASSPTSGTYTGELFF. CDR3 coding DNA: TGTGCCAGCAGCCCTACTAGCGGGACGTACACCGGGGAGCTGTTTTTT.

The V call is TRBV7-2, the J call TRBJ1-1; D remains unclear. This CDR3 spans 15 amino acids. Trimming pared 2 bases from V and 4 bases from J, leaving 14 bases between. Per germline, CDR1 SGHTA and CDR2 FQGNSA. The CDR3 protein is CASSLWTSGGTEAFF. CDR3 coding DNA: TGTGCCAGCAGCTTATGGACCTCAGGAGGCACTGAAGCTTTCTTT. Filled out from reference TRBV7-2 and TRBJ1-1, the complete variable domain reads GAGVSQSPSNKVTEKGKDVELRCDPISGHTALYWYRQSLGQGLEFLIYFQGNSAPDKSGLPSDRFSAERTGGSVSTLTIQRTQQEDSAVYLCASSLWTSGGTEAFFGQGTRLTVV.

V and J are TRBV5-1 and TRBJ2-2; 10 bases are a match to TRBD1. Trimming cost V 4 bases and J 6 bases; bases outside gene matches: 6. CDR3 size: 15 residues. In germline, CDR1 is SGHRS, CDR2 YFSETQ. CDR3 DNA sequence: TGCGCCAGCAGCCCCGGACAGGGGGGGTCCGGGGAGCTGTTTTTT. It yields the protein CASSPGQGGSGELFF. The entire variable domain, with the rest obtained from reference TRBV5-1 and TRBJ2-2, is as follows: KAGVTQTPRYLIKTRGQQVTLSCSPISGHRSVSWYQQTPGQGLQFLFEYFSETQRNKGNFPGRFSGRQFSNSRSEMNVSTLELGDSALYLCASSPGQGGSGELFFGEGSRLTVL.

The CDR3 DNA reads as TGTGCCAGCTCACCCTTAAACACGAACACTGAAGCTTTCTTT. This sequence encodes CASSPLNTNTEAFF. The chain recombines TRBV18 with TRBJ1-1; D unclear. Germline-derived CDR1 and CDR2 are KGHSH and LQKENI. Trimming left V 3 bases short and J 1 base short, with 9 bases between. The CDR3 consists of 14 residues. Drawing the rest from reference TRBV18 and TRBJ1-1, the complete variable domain is NAGVMQNPRHLVRRRGQEARLRCSPMKGHSHVYWYRQLPEEGLKFMVYLQKENIIDESGMPKERFSAEFPKEGPSILRIQQVVRGDSAAYFCASSPLNTNTEAFFGQGTRLTVV.

This clone was counted between two and nine times. DNA for the CDR3: TGCAGTGCTAGAGAACTAGCGGGGGACTTCTTC. It translates to CSARELAGDFF. The V and J genes are TRBV20-1 and TRBJ2-1; 11 nucleotides agree with TRBD2. This CDR3 is built from 11 residues. CDR1 is DFQATT, CDR2 SNEGSKA, per germline (reference sequence). The junction had 2 bases not matched to a gene; V was cut back by 0 bases and J by 16 bases.

The chain combines TRBV16 with TRBJ1-2; possibly TRBD1 for D (6 bases). V was shortened by 0 bases and J by 0 bases, with 14 bases between the two germline ends. The CDR3 runs 17 residues. The germline gives CDR1 KGHSY, CDR2 FQNENV. The CDR3 DNA reads TGTGCCAGCAGCCAATCGTTCGTTGACAGGCCTAACTATGGCTACACCTTC. Its protein product is CASSQSFVDRPNYGYTF. Full variable domain (remainder filled in from reference TRBV16 and TRBJ1-2): GEEVAQTPKHLVRGEGQKAKLYCAPIKGHSYVFWYQQVLKNEFKFLISFQNENVFDETGMPKERFSAKCLPNSPCSLEIQATKLEDSAVYFCASSQSFVDRPNYGYTFGSGTRLTVV.

V and J are TRBV23-1 and TRBJ1-3; D is ambiguous. TRBV23-1 is recorded as an ORF, its role being uncertain. CDR3 length equals 15 residues. Trimming took off 2 bases at V and 7 bases at J, with 15 bases between the two ends. The CDR3 here is CASSQNRLVRNTIYF. CDR3 in DNA: TGCGCCAGCAGTCAAAACAGATTGGTAAGGAACACCATATATTTT.

The V call is TRBV12-3 or TRBV12-4, the J call TRBJ2-5; TRBD2 might be the D (5 bases). Trimming left V 7 bases short and J 5 bases short, with 11 bases between. The CDR3 runs to 12 residues. The CDR3 DNA follows: TGTGCCAGCACCCCGGGGTTCGAGACCCAGTACTTC. Its translation: CASTPGFETQYF.

The chain is built from TRBV3-1 (or the pseudogene TRBV3-2) and TRBJ2-7, with 11 nucleotides matching TRBD1. CDR3 length: 16 amino acids. Unmatched junction bases numbered 5, after V lost 1 base and J lost 3 bases. The germline CDR1 and CDR2 sequences are LGHDT and YNNKEL (reference sequence). This CDR3 is CASSQVGTGGSYEQYF. The CDR3 nucleotides read TGTGCCAGCAGCCAAGTAGGGACAGGGGGGAGCTACGAGCAGTACTTC.

This rearrangement joins TRBV6-1 to TRBJ1-2; the D is unclear. Trimming took off 0 bases at V and 4 bases at J, with 12 bases between the two ends. The CDR3 spans 15 residues. Germline-derived CDR1 and CDR2 are MNHNS and SASEGT. The CDR3 reads CASSEAGSLPYGYTF. CDR3 nucleotide sequence: TGTGCCAGCAGTGAAGCAGGGAGTTTACCCTATGGCTACACCTTC.

A remark on this clone: The same CDR3 arises from other DNA sequences in this sample as well. V gene TRBV6-5 combines with J gene TRBJ1-6; 9 bases align to TRBD1. The ends lost 6 bases at V and 10 bases at J; junction bases unmatched: 1. Germline V lookup: CDR1 MNHEY, CDR2 SVGAGI. This CDR3 region has 12 residues. CDR3 DNA sequence: TGTGCCAGCAGAGGACAGGGGTCACCCCTCCACTTT. Its protein product is CASRGQGSPLHF.

V gene TRBV29-1 combines with J gene TRBJ1-2, with 9 bases that match TRBD1. The length of the CDR3 is 14 residues. Germline V gives CDR1 SQVTM, CDR2 ANQGSEA. V lost 6 bases to trimming and J lost 2 bases; unmatched junction nucleotides: 7. CDR3 DNA: TGCAGCGTGCGGCCGGGACAGGGAAACTATGGCTACACCTTC. It is translated as CSVRPGQGNYGYTF.

The V call is TRBV6-4, the J call TRBJ2-1; TRBD1 agrees at 9 bases. This CDR3 has 15 residues. V lost 4 bases and J lost 8; bases outside the gene matches: 9. The germline V gene encodes CDR1 MRHNA and CDR2 SNTAGT. DNA for the CDR3: TGTGCCAGCAGTGGCGACAGGGGGGGAGTGGATGAGCAGTTCTTC. Its protein product is CASSGDRGGVDEQFF.